This TCR beta chain was obtained from a study of T-cell reconstitution after alpha-beta-depleted transplantation in children. It was with unique molecular identifiers that the TCRbeta library was prepared. MiXCR was run by TCRdb on the PCR reads, yielding one entry per CDR3 protein. The sample contains 90,000 to 95,000 distinct CDR3 sequences, 10% to 15% of which appear only once. In its sample, this clonotype was seen many times. Germline assignment: CDR1 DFQATT and CDR2 SNEGSKA (reference sequence). Trimming cost V 6 bases and J 2 bases, with 11 bases left between them. The CDR3 is 13 amino acids. The source of this sequence is a human donor who donated a stem cell graft to a child with inherited bone marrow failure. The starting material was PBMCs from the stem cell graft donor, obtained from the stem cell graft. The chain employs TRBV20-1 and TRBJ2-1; D is ambiguous. CDR3 sequence reads: CSALGNPYNEQFF. In DNA, the CDR3 is TGCAGTGCGTTAGGGAATCCCTACAATGAGCAGTTCTTC.